Shown below are 20 T cell receptor beta chains from a single sample sequenced in a study of identical twins. TCRdb analysed the 5' RACE reads with MiXCR anew, one entry per CDR3 protein. The sample gives under 300,000 distinct CDR3 sequences, roughly 13% of which show up once; 7% to 9% is in the top ten. The sequenced sample was memory (CD45RO+) T cells sorted from blood. Source of these receptors: a woman younger than 30 in good health.

The rearrangement uses TRBV7-9 and TRBJ2-7; TRBD1 aligns across 7 bases. Trimming took 5 bases from V and 2 from J; bases not matched to a gene: 9. The CDR3 is made up of 15 amino acids. Germline V lookup: CDR1 SEHNR, CDR2 FQNEAQ (reference sequence). The CDR3 protein is CASSQNRDSAYEQYF. The CDR3 DNA reads TGTGCCAGCAGCCAAAACCGGGACAGTGCCTACGAGCAGTACTTC.

The CDR3 sequence: CAGKKTGEDYGYTF. The CDR3, as DNA: TGTGCCGGCAAAAAGACAGGGGAGGACTATGGCTACACCTTC. The chain combines TRBV7-9 with TRBJ1-2; 8 nucleotides align to TRBD1. The germline V gene has CDR1 SEHNR and CDR2 FQNEAQ (reference sequence). V lost 11 bases to trimming and J lost 3 bases; unmatched junction nucleotides: 11. The CDR3 extends over 14 amino acids.

The rearrangement uses TRBV20-1 and TRBJ1-1; D is possibly TRBD1 (5 bases). The CDR3 is 16 amino acids. Germline V gene sequence: CDR1 DFQATT, CDR2 SNEGSKA (reference sequence). Trimming took off 0 bases at V and 4 bases at J, with 18 bases between the two ends. CDR3 sequence reads: CSARDVQAGSSTEAFF. The CDR3 DNA follows: TGCAGTGCTAGAGATGTACAGGCCGGTTCGTCCACTGAAGCTTTCTTT.

The chain carries TRBV5-1 and TRBJ2-1, with TRBD2 matching over 8 bases. V shed 6 bases, J shed 9 bases, and the junction held 14 bases outside the gene matches. The germline gives CDR1 SGHRS, CDR2 YFSETQ. This CDR3 comprises 15 residues. The CDR3 region has the DNA TGCGCCAGCAAGAAACCTCCGGGGGGGTGGGGTGAGCAGTTCTTC. Translation: CASKKPPGGWGEQFF.

V is TRBV7-3 and J is TRBJ2-7; D is unclear. The CDR3 has 13 amino acids. The germline V gene encodes CDR1 SGHTA and CDR2 FQGTGA. Trimming pared 1 base from V and 6 bases from J, leaving 10 bases between. CDR3 nucleotides: TGTGCCAGCAGCTTAAGCCCCAGGCGCGAGCAGTACTTC. Protein product: CASSLSPRREQYF.

The sample holds many counts of this clonotype. The CDR3 here is CATSDGDYYGYTF. The DNA of the CDR3 is TGTGCCACCAGTGATGGGGATTACTATGGCTACACCTTC. The V call is TRBV24-1, the J call TRBJ1-2, with D hard to call. With 3 bases removed from V and 3 bases from J, the gap between germline ends came to 7 bases. There are 13 residues in the CDR3. The V gene's germline CDR1 is KGHDR and CDR2 SFDVKD.

This sequence joins TRBV6-1 and TRBJ2-3; D is ambiguous. Germline V gives CDR1 MNHNS, CDR2 SASEGT. V was clipped by 6 bases and J by 2 bases, with 9 bases between them. The length of the CDR3 is 13 residues. The CDR3 nucleotides are TGTGCCAGCAGATTCAGGTACACAGATACGCAGTATTTT. The encoded protein is CASRFRYTDTQYF.

This chain links TRBV2 with TRBJ1-6; D call uncertain. Per the germline V gene, CDR1 is SNHLY and CDR2 is FYNNEI. V lost 8 bases to trimming and J lost 9 bases, with 14 bases between them. CDR3 length: 13 amino acids. DNA of the CDR3: TGTGCCAGCCGCTACGAGGAGGCTTCACCCCTCCACTTT. Amino acid sequence: CASRYEEASPLHF.

The chain is built from TRBV28 and TRBJ1-1; D uncertain. Germline V lookup: CDR1 MDHEN, CDR2 SYDVKM. Trimming removed 1 base from V and 1 base from J, with 7 bases in between. The CDR3 is made up of 14 amino acids. The CDR3 nucleotides read TGTGCCAGCAGTTTATCGCGGCAGAACACTGAAGCTTTCTTT. Its protein product is CASSLSRQNTEAFF.

The table lists this clonotype with a few counts. The V gene is TRBV29-1, the J gene TRBJ2-3; 8 nucleotides align to TRBD1. Germline V gene lookup returns CDR1 SQVTM and CDR2 ANQGSEA. The CDR3 spans 13 residues. V trimming: 3 bases; J trimming: 3 bases; junction bases outside the gene matches: 2. The CDR3: CSVDRGHTDTQYF. DNA of the CDR3: TGCAGCGTTGACAGGGGGCATACAGATACGCAGTATTTT.

This clonotype was detected many times. The chain carries TRBV5-4 and TRBJ2-2, with D maybe TRBD2 (5 bases). This CDR3 spans 15 amino acids. Per germline, CDR1 SGHNT and CDR2 YYREEE (reference sequence). Deletions cut 0 bases from V and 1 base from J, with 7 bases between. The CDR3 nucleotides are TGTGCCAGCAGCTTGGGAGGGAGGAACACCGGGGAGCTGTTTTTT. Translated, it gives CASSLGGRNTGELFF.

This clonotype was observed a handful of times. V and J are TRBV18 and TRBJ2-1; TRBD2 matches at 7 bases. The V gene's germline CDR1 is KGHSH and CDR2 LQKENI. CDR3 length equals 14 residues. V was clipped by 3 bases and J by 7 bases; unmatched bases: 6. For the CDR3, the DNA is TGTGCCAGCTCACCTGCAAGCGGGATTAATGAGCAGTTCTTC. Translated: CASSPASGINEQFF.

The chain is built from TRBV27 and TRBJ2-7; 16 bases line up with TRBD2. This CDR3 is built from 19 residues. Trimming removed 5 bases from V and 5 bases from J; junction bases left unmatched: 15. Per germline, CDR1 MNHEY and CDR2 SMNVEV (reference sequence). CDR3 protein: CASSPRPPGTSGGANEQYF. The DNA for the CDR3 is TGTGCCAGCAGTCCCCGACCTCCCGGGACTAGCGGGGGGGCGAACGAGCAGTACTTC.

The chain links TRBV5-1 to TRBJ2-5, with 10 bases matching TRBD2. Germline-derived CDR1 and CDR2 are SGHRS and YFSETQ. V dropped 1 base and J dropped 3; count of bases not matched to a gene: 6. This CDR3 contains 16 residues. The CDR3 nucleotides are TGCGCCAGCAGCTTGATTGCAGCGGGGGGGGAAGAGACCCAGTACTTC. It specifies CASSLIAAGGEETQYF.

V and J are TRBV3-1 and TRBJ1-3, with TRBD1 as a possible D gene (5 bases). In germline, CDR1 is LGHDT, CDR2 YNNKEL (reference sequence). Trimming took off 3 bases at V and 4 bases at J, with 10 bases between the two ends. The CDR3 extends over 14 amino acids. CDR3 sequence (DNA): TGTGCCAGCAGCCACCGGGGCCCGGGAAACACCATATATTTT. This codes for CASSHRGPGNTIYF.

This clonotype appeared many times. The chain employs TRBV20-1 and TRBJ1-2; D possibly corresponds to TRBD1 (5 bases). V gave up 5 bases and J gave up 4 bases, with 29 bases separating them. Germline assignment: CDR1 DFQATT and CDR2 SNEGSKA (reference sequence). CDR3 length: 18 residues. The CDR3 loop reads CSADTSLTVIHATYGYTF. DNA for the CDR3: TGCAGTGCTGATACCTCCCTGACAGTTATCCATGCAACCTATGGCTACACCTTC.

A word on this clonotype: At one end, the junction sequence differs from germline, possibly due to a read error. The J gene is TRBJ1-1, the V gene TRBV7-7, with a possible D match to TRBD1 (6 bases). The CDR3 has 17 amino acids. Germline V gives CDR1 SSHAT, CDR2 FNYEAQ (reference sequence). CDR3 DNA sequence: TGTGCTAGCATCCCCGAGGGTTCCGGGGGCAGGAACACTGAAGCTTTCTTT. It codes for CASIPEGSGGRNTEAFF.

At least ten counts were recorded for this clonotype. This chain connects TRBV12-3 or TRBV12-4 to TRBJ1-5; no firm D call. V dropped 3 bases and J dropped 6 bases, with 6 bases sitting between them. This CDR3 contains 12 residues. The CDR3 DNA follows: TGTGCCAGCAGTTTGATGGGTCAGCCCCAGCATTTT. This gives the protein CASSLMGQPQHF.

The chain joins TRBV14 to TRBJ2-5; 8 nucleotides align to TRBD2. Germline CDR1 and CDR2: SGHDN and FVKESK. V lost 2 bases to trimming and J lost 5 bases; unmatched junction nucleotides: 7. The CDR3 sequence is 15 residues long. CDR3 DNA: TGTGCCAGCAGCCAATTGGGACTAGGCGTGGAGACCCAGTACTTC. It yields the protein CASSQLGLGVETQYF.

This clonotype has just a few counts. In DNA form, the CDR3 reads TGTGCCAGCAGTTCCCAAGGCCCTGGTGGCGCAGATACGCAGTATTTT. Residues: CASSSQGPGGADTQYF. The rearrangement links TRBV27 to TRBJ2-3, with D hard to call. The CDR3 totals 16 residues. V gave up 4 bases and J gave up 4 bases, with 18 bases separating them. The germline gives CDR1 MNHEY, CDR2 SMNVEV (reference sequence).